The 13 T cell receptor beta chains given below trace back to one sample, sequenced in a study of cytomegalovirus exposure and HLA in healthy donors (dated by TCRdb to about 2017). Libraries were built with the immunoSEQ multiplex PCR assay. For the multiplex PCR, a mixture combining 60 forward primers for TCR Vbeta segments and 13 reverse primers for TCR Jbeta segments was used. TCRdb retrieved this table from immuneACCESS and kept in-frame rearrangements only. Not all clones are present; in checked studies, unresolved V genes account for under half, and no reason is known for the remainder. This sample gives 170,000 or so clones in total; more than 60% of them show up just once. Of the sample, about 3.1% falls within the top ten clones. Sequenced input: PBMCs. The source of these receptors is a woman in her fifties or sixties in good health and CMV-seropositive.

The chain recombines TRBV19 with TRBJ1-2, with D tentatively TRBD1 (6 bases). The germline CDR1 and CDR2 sequences are LNHDA and SQIVND (reference sequence). The length of the CDR3 is 13 residues. Trimming left V 7 bases short and J 5 bases short, with 14 bases between. CDR3 amino acids: CASIDRPGYGYTF. The CDR3 DNA follows: TGTGCCAGTATTGACAGGCCCGGGTATGGCTACACCTTC.

Only one count was recorded for this clone. The chain has TRBV4-3 and TRBJ2-7; D is undetermined. This CDR3 spans 13 amino acids. V was pared by 0 bases and J by 7 bases, with 10 bases between. Germline V gives CDR1 LGHNA, CDR2 YSLEER. DNA of the CDR3: TGCGCCAGCAGCCAAGAACCCCACAAGGAGCAGTACTTC. It specifies CASSQEPHKEQYF.

Turning to this clone: Other DNA sequences in this specimen translate into the identical CDR3. The genes are TRBV5-1 and TRBJ2-3; 8 bases align to TRBD2. CDR1 and CDR2 (germline): SGHRS, YFSETQ. Trimming at V came to 0 bases and at J to 2 bases, leaving 5 bases not matched to a gene. CDR3 size: 16 residues. The CDR3 protein is CASSLGLAGLTDTQYF. CDR3 DNA sequence: TGCGCCAGCAGCTTGGGGCTAGCGGGCCTCACAGATACGCAGTATTTT.

This clone was recorded a few times. This chain connects TRBV6-1 to TRBJ1-1, with TRBD1 as a possible D gene (5 bases). V was cut by 7 bases and J by 10 bases, with 22 bases left in between. In germline, CDR1 is MNHNS, CDR2 SASEGT. The CDR3 totals 14 residues. The CDR3 bases are TGTGCCAGCATTAGTACAGGTGGGGGGGGTCCAGCTTTCTTT. Residues: CASISTGGGGPAFF.

This clone has a single count. The genes are TRBV19 and TRBJ2-2; D unclear. CDR1 is LNHDA, CDR2 SQIVND, per germline (reference sequence). V was clipped by 6 bases and J by 3 bases, with 11 bases between them. This CDR3 comprises 14 residues. The CDR3 loop reads CASRADSHTGELFF. Here the CDR3 DNA reads TGTGCCAGTAGGGCGGATTCCCACACCGGGGAGCTGTTTTTT.

V and J are TRBV13 and TRBJ1-1; 8 positions match TRBD1. Germline V gene data show CDR1 as PRHDT and CDR2 as FYEKMQ (reference sequence). J was trimmed by 5 bases and V by 4 bases; bases with no gene match: 9. The CDR3 extends over 15 amino acids. CDR3 sequence: CASSWTGLRKTEAFF. CDR3 coding DNA: TGTGCCAGCAGCTGGACAGGGCTGAGGAAAACTGAAGCTTTCTTT.

The gene calls are TRBV30 and TRBJ1-3; no reliable D call. V dropped 4 bases and J dropped 0 bases, with 13 bases sitting between them. The CDR3 covers 15 residues. CDR1 is GTSNPN, CDR2 SVGIG, per germline (reference sequence). The CDR3 DNA reads TGTGCCTGGAACCTCGGAGGTTACTCTGGAAACACCATATATTTT. Its protein is CAWNLGGYSGNTIYF. The full variable domain, its missing parts supplied by reference TRBV30 and TRBJ1-3, is SQTIHQWPATLVQPVGSPLSLECTVEGTSNPNLYWYRQAAGRGLQLLFYSVGIGQISSEVPQNLSASRPQDRQFILSSKKLLLSDSGFYLCAWNLGGYSGNTIYFGEGSWLTVV.

V is TRBV2 and J is TRBJ1-6; D remains ambiguous. V dropped 4 bases and J dropped 9 bases, with 13 bases sitting between them. The V gene's germline CDR1 is SNHLY and CDR2 FYNNEI. CDR3 length: 14 residues. CDR3 loop: CASSGLTRGSPLHF. CDR3 bases: TGTGCCAGCAGTGGTTTGACACGGGGTTCACCCCTCCACTTT. Full variable domain (remainder filled in from reference TRBV2 and TRBJ1-6): EPEVTQTPSHQVTQMGQEVILRCVPISNHLYFYWYRQILGQKVEFLVSFYNNEISEKSEIFDDQFSVERPDGSNFTLKIRSTKLEDSAMYFCASSGLTRGSPLHFGNGTRLTVT.

V is TRBV7-2 and J is TRBJ2-1; D might be TRBD2 (5 bases). The CDR3 loop spans 15 amino acids. Germline V gene data show CDR1 as SGHTA and CDR2 as FQGNSA. The V gene lost 5 bases and the J gene lost 8 bases, with 19 bases spanning the gap. In DNA, the CDR3 is TGTGCCAGCAGCCCCCAGGCAACTAGAGGAGATGAGCAGTTCTTC. Its protein product is CASSPQATRGDEQFF.

The V and J genes are TRBV4-3 and TRBJ2-3; 12 bases agree with TRBD2. J was trimmed by 4 bases and V by 0 bases; bases with no gene match: 5. The CDR3 is 17 amino acids. In germline, CDR1 is LGHNA, CDR2 YSLEER. CDR3 nucleotide sequence: TGCGCCAGCAGCCAAGATCTAGCGGGGGGGCAGTCAGATACGCAGTATTTT. The encoded protein is CASSQDLAGGQSDTQYF.

The CDR3 sequence: CASSQGDGYTF. In DNA form, the CDR3 reads TGTGCCAGCAGCCAGGGGGACGGCTACACCTTC. The chain recombines TRBV7-3 with TRBJ1-2; 7 nucleotides align to TRBD1. CDR1 is SGHTA and CDR2 is FQGTGA in the germline V gene. V was clipped by 5 bases and J by 8 bases; unmatched bases: 2. This CDR3 has 11 residues.

The V gene is TRBV7-9, the J gene TRBJ1-1, with a possible D match to TRBD1 (5 bases). The CDR3 covers 13 residues. Germline CDR1 and CDR2: SEHNR and FQNEAQ (reference sequence). V was clipped by 4 bases and J by 1 base, with 7 bases between them. The CDR3 DNA sequence: TGTGCCAGCAGCTGGGGGGGGAACACTGAAGCTTTCTTT. The encoded protein is CASSWGGNTEAFF.

This chain connects TRBV7-9 to TRBJ2-7; TRBD2 agrees at 7 bases. Germline lookup yields CDR1 SEHNR and CDR2 FQNEAQ (reference sequence). After removal of 5 bases from V and 4 bases from J, the junction contained 5 bases not matched to a gene. This CDR3 spans 13 amino acids. The CDR3 loop reads CASSPPGGYEQYF. The CDR3 DNA reads TGTGCCAGCAGCCCCCCCGGGGGGTACGAGCAGTACTTC.